This entry lists 2 T cell receptor beta chains sequenced from one sample in a study of tissue T cells after allogeneic stem cell transplantation. Time point defined: mouse harvest day 7 after allogeneic transplant. Each mouse received 10^7 T-cell-depleted marrow cells plus 10^6 splenic CD5+ T cells by tail vein. The assay was immunoSEQ multiplex PCR, and TCRdb's table has in-frame clones only and misses some. This table holds several thousand clones, around 43% found once. Specimen: gut tissue. The receptor set was obtained from a female BALB/c mouse given C57BL/6 T cells with graft-versus-host disease after an allogeneic hematopoietic cell transplant.

By share of the sample, this clone is medium-sized. Mouse gene names apply. The CDR3 loop reads CASSVGQGNSDYTF. The DNA read from the CDR3 is TGTGCCAGCAGTGTGGGACAGGGGAACTCCGACTACACC. This chain links TRBV26 with TRBJ1-2, with 10 positions matching TRBD1. Read sequence stops 1 residue before the CDR3 end, and the germline J gene provides the missing end. CDR3 length: 14 residues. The V gene end was trimmed by 5 bases and the J gene end by 2 bases; junction bases not matched to a gene: 2. Germline V gives CDR1 KGHPV, CDR2 FQNQEV (reference sequence).

With regard to this clone: Gene names are mouse gene names. The CDR3 goes on 1 residue after the read ends, and that part is filled in from the germline J gene. The chain recombines TRBV5 with TRBJ2-1, with a weak D call TRBD1 (5 bases). Trimming shortened V by 2 bases and J by 7 bases, and 6 bases separated the two germline ends. The CDR3 is 12 residues long. Germline V gene data show CDR1 as LGHNA and CDR2 as YNLKQL (reference sequence). The covered CDR3 bases are TGTGCCAGCAGCCAAAGACAGGCTGAGCAGTTC. Amino acids: CASSQRQAEQF. The full CDR3 reads CASSQRQAEQFF.